This T cell receptor beta chain is drawn from a study of cytomegalovirus exposure and HLA in healthy donors. This clone was detected once. Its target is unknown. Study conclusions and caveats: TCR beta V- and J-gene trimming, according to a later analysis, was linked to a missense DCLRE1C variant. A later analysis reportedly identified an Asian-associated ancestry cluster as carrying fewer N-insertions than the approximately 640-donor mean. Most TCRs appeared rarely, but some public TCRs recurred in many donors.

Trimming at V came to 6 bases and at J to 1 base, leaving 9 bases not matched to a gene. Looked up from germline, CDR1 is SGHNT and CDR2 is YYREEE (reference sequence). CDR3 length: 16 amino acids. With 60 Vbeta and 13 Jbeta primers, the PCR was carried out. Measured with immunoSEQ multiplex PCR; TCRdb has only the in-frame clones, and not every one. This sample has 150,000 to 200,000 clones, with about 76% found just once. The chain uses TRBV5-4 and TRBJ2-3; 9 bases align to TRBD1. This sequence was found in a male donor in good health and CMV-seropositive. The sequencing input was PBMCs. CDR3 amino acids: CASTKSRDRGTDTQYF. CDR3 nucleotide sequence: TGTGCCAGCACCAAGTCCCGGGACAGGGGCACAGATACGCAGTATTTT.